A single sample gave rise to the 4 T cell receptor beta chains below, sequenced in a study of CD8+ T cells in alopecia areata. Reverse transcription of extracted RNA yielded cDNA, which provided the sequencing template. Data came from immunoSEQ multiplex PCR; TCRdb stores just in-frame clones and leaves some out. Of roughly 180,000 clones listed, 40% to 65% are singletons. The sample's treatment: oral pan-JAK inhibitor, 5-10 mg twice daily. Sequencing was performed on CD8+ T cells sorted from blood, taken around week 54, from a patient treated with tofacitinib. The receptors stem from a human donor with alopecia areata.

The rearrangement joins TRBV9 to TRBJ2-5, with a tentative D call TRBD2 (7 bases). The CDR3 runs 16 residues. Germline CDR1 reads SGDLS; CDR2 reads YYNGEE. Trimming took 1 base from V and 4 from J, leaving 17 bases between them. CDR3 loop: CASSVRGGTRRETQYF. The CDR3 DNA is TGTGCCAGCAGCGTAAGGGGGGGCACCCGGAGAGAGACCCAGTACTTC. The full variable domain, rest sourced from reference TRBV9 and TRBJ2-5, is DSGVTQTPKHLITATGQRVTLRCSPRSGDLSVYWYQQSLDQGLQFLIQYYNGEERAKGNILERFSAQQFPDLHSELNLSSLELGDSALYFCASSVRGGTRRETQYFGPGTRLLVL.

The table lists this clone with a count of one. The J gene is TRBJ1-6, the V gene TRBV13; D is unclear. Germline V CDR1 and CDR2: PRHDT, FYEKMQ (reference sequence). The germline V and J ends were trimmed by 0 bases and 3 bases, with 12 bases remaining between them. The CDR3 totals 17 residues. The CDR3 coding sequence is TGTGCCAGCAGCTTAGGTGAGGGATTTGGCTATAATTCACCCCTCCACTTT. It is translated as CASSLGEGFGYNSPLHF.

The chain is built from TRBV2 and TRBJ2-3, with D unclear. Trimming took off 4 bases at V and 2 bases at J, with 16 bases between the two ends. Germline CDR1 SNHLY, CDR2 FYNNEI. This CDR3 contains 16 residues. DNA for the CDR3: TGTGCCAGCAGTGTTACTGAGCCAGTTTTCACAGATACGCAGTATTTT. Protein: CASSVTEPVFTDTQYF.

The CDR3 DNA sequence: TGCAGCGTTGAAAACAGGGTCGCGGGTGAGCAGTTCTTC. It specifies CSVENRVAGEQFF. J is TRBJ2-1 and V is TRBV29-1, with a weak D call TRBD1 (6 bases). The CDR3 spans 13 residues. CDR1 is SQVTM and CDR2 is ANQGSEA in the germline V gene. V shed 2 bases and J shed 9 bases, with 14 bases lying between them.